This TCR beta chain originates from a study of blood T cell repertoires in COVID-19. About the research overall: The analysed material was cDNA or gDNA that came from T cells, B-cell-depleted T cells, or PBMCs.

In the original analysis: The assay estimated nucleated cells by amplifying reference gene primers. Repertoires were generated with immunoSEQ multiplex PCR, while TCRdb's copy carries only in-frame clones and drops some. D and trimming were read from the DNA, whereas the V and J calls and clone size are those reported in that table. The sample lists about 96,000 clones, approximately 90% occurring once. This CDR3 has 15 amino acids. The V gene's germline CDR1 is SGHNT and CDR2 YYREEE (reference sequence). Trimming took 4 bases from V and 1 from J; bases not matched to a gene: 3. This clone was counted a few times. Seattle's enrolled individuals joined amid active infection and were then monitored longitudinally.

Sequenced material: peripheral blood. The chain combines TRBV5-4 with TRBJ1-3; TRBD1 aligns across 9 bases. The source of this sequence is a human donor with COVID-19, enrolled during active disease. The donor label of this sample is uncertain. The CDR3 region has the DNA TGTGCCAGCAGCGCCGGGACAGGGTCTGGAAACACCATATATTTT. Protein: CASSAGTGSGNTIYF.